This T cell receptor beta chain was retrieved from a study of blood T cell repertoires in COVID-19. Across the study: Samples came from the United States, Italy and Spain, spanning acute and convalescent COVID-19. The analysed material was cDNA or gDNA that came from T cells, B-cell-depleted T cells, or PBMCs.

Per the germline V gene, CDR1 is SGHAT and CDR2 is FQNNGV. V trimming: 5 bases; J trimming: 3 bases; junction bases outside the gene matches: 4. The CDR3 runs 13 residues. Authors' analysis steps: Estimation of nucleated cell counts relied on the amplification of reference gene primers. Sequencing was performed with immunoSEQ multiplex PCR; in TCRdb, only in-frame clones are kept and a portion is missing. The V and J calls and clone size were taken over from that table, and D and trimming were inferred from the DNA. The sample consists of about 120,000 clones, more than 80% of them appearing once. This clone came up a few times.

The receptor comes from a human donor in a cohort sampled during active COVID-19. Source material: peripheral blood. This sequence joins TRBV11-2 and TRBJ2-7; 7 bases agree with TRBD1. CDR3 protein: CASSGRDSYEQYF. The CDR3 DNA reads TGTGCCAGCAGCGGCCGGGACAGCTACGAGCAGTACTTC.